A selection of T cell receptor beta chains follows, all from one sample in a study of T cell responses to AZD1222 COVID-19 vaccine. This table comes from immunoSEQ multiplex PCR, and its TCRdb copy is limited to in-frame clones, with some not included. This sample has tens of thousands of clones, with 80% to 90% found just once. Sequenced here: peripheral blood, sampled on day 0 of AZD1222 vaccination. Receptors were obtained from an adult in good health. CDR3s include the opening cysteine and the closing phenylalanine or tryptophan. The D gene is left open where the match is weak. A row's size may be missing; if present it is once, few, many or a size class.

TGTGCCAGCAGGCCAGGAGCGAACACCGGGGAGCTGTTTTTT,CASRPGANTGELFF,.,few,TRBJ2-2,TRBV7-9
TGTGCCAGCAGCTTGCCGAAAGCGGGGGGGCTGGGAGATACGCAGTATTTT,CASSLPKAGGLGDTQYF,TRBD2,.,TRBJ2-3,TRBV7-9
TGTGCCTGGATGCAGGGGGCGGGTGGCTACACCTTC,CAWMQGAGGYTF,TRBD1,.,TRBJ1-2,TRBV30
TGTGCCAGCAGCTTAGCTGGTCCACCCAATGAAAAACTGTTTTTT,CASSLAGPPNEKLFF,.,.,TRBJ1-4,TRBV7-3
TGCGCCAGCAGGGGGGGGTCAGGGTTCCCAGATACGCAGTATTTT,CASRGGSGFPDTQYF,TRBD2,.,TRBJ2-3,TRBV5-1
TGTGCCAGCAGCTTAATGGCCCACAGCCTAGGCTATGGCTACACCTTC,CASSLMAHSLGYGYTF,.,once,TRBJ1-2,TRBV7-3
TGTGCCAGCTCACCACCCGGGAAACCGCACGAGCAGTACTTC,CASSPPGKPHEQYF,.,.,TRBJ2-7,TRBV18
TGTGCCAGCAGCCATTATCACAGCTACGAGCAGTACTTC,CASSHYHSYEQYF,.,.,TRBJ2-7,TRBV14
TGTGCCAGCAGCTTCAACGGTAATCAGCCCCAGCATTTT,CASSFNGNQPQHF,.,.,TRBJ1-5,TRBV7-2
TGCGCCAGCAGCCCAGGGGCGGGACAGGGTTACGAGCAGTACTTC,CASSPGAGQGYEQYF,TRBD1,.,TRBJ2-7,TRBV4-3
TGTGCCAGCAGTCGCCTGGGGGAGCAGTACTTC,CASSRLGEQYF,.,.,TRBJ2-7,TRBV12-3/TRBV12-4
TGCGCCTCTAAACGGGACCCTTTAGCTCATGGAAACACCATATATTTT,CASKRDPLAHGNTIYF,.,.,TRBJ1-3,TRBV5-1
TGTGCCAGCAGTCCCTCCCTGGTCGCCGGGGAGCTGTTTTTT,CASSPSLVAGELFF,.,.,TRBJ2-2,TRBV27
TGTGCCAGTAGTATCGCGGTCCCGGGACAAGGTGGAAGCACTGAAGCTTTCTTT,CASSIAVPGQGGSTEAFF,.,.,TRBJ1-1,TRBV19
TGTGCCAGCAGCCAAAGCGGGGGGGCTACCGGGGAGCTGTTTTTT,CASSQSGGATGELFF,TRBD2,.,TRBJ2-2,TRBV4-2
TGCGCCAGCAGCCAAGTGGGGGGAGGTGGAAACACCATATATTTT,CASSQVGGGGNTIYF,.,.,TRBJ1-3,TRBV4-3
TGTGCCAGCAGCCTCGGACAGGGGGATGGCTACACCTTC,CASSLGQGDGYTF,TRBD1,.,TRBJ1-2,TRBV6-2/TRBV6-3
TGTGCCAGCAGCTTGGAGGTGGGAGGGTATGGCTACACCTTC,CASSLEVGGYGYTF,.,.,TRBJ1-2,TRBV5-4
TGTGCCAGCAGCTCGACGGGGGCGGGAGATACGCAGTATTTT,CASSSTGAGDTQYF,.,.,TRBJ2-3,TRBV5-4
TGTGCCAGCAGTTACTCGATTGGACAGGGGTACAATGAGCAGTTCTTC,CASSYSIGQGYNEQFF,TRBD1,.,TRBJ2-1,TRBV6-5
TGTGCCAGCAGCCCCAAGGGTCCCACTGAAGCTTTCTTT,CASSPKGPTEAFF,.,few,TRBJ1-1,TRBV7-9
TGTGCCAGCAGCGTAGGTCACAGCTACGAGCAGTACTTC,CASSVGHSYEQYF,.,few,TRBJ2-7,TRBV9
TGTGCCAGCAGCCCCAGATTCGAGGGAGCTTTCTTT,CASSPRFEGAFF,.,once,TRBJ1-1,TRBV7-9
TGTGCCAGCAGCTCGACAGGGGGTAACACCGGGGAGCTGTTTTTT,CASSSTGGNTGELFF,TRBD1,.,TRBJ2-2,TRBV7-2
TGTGCCAGTAGTATGTTCCGGGACAGTGAAAAACTGTTTTTT,CASSMFRDSEKLFF,TRBD1,.,TRBJ1-4,TRBV19
TGTGCCAGCAGTGACAGGGACACCCGGTACGAGCAGTACTTC,CASSDRDTRYEQYF,.,.,TRBJ2-7,TRBV6-4
TGTGCCACCAGCAGAGTGAGACTGAACACTGAAGCTTTCTTT,CATSRVRLNTEAFF,.,once,TRBJ1-1,TRBV15
TGTGCCAGCAGCCTAGGGACGGTGGAGACCCAGTACTTC,CASSLGTVETQYF,.,.,TRBJ2-5,TRBV5-4
TGTGCCACCAGGCAGACAGTGAACACTGAAGCTTTCTTT,CATRQTVNTEAFF,.,few,TRBJ1-1,TRBV24-1
TGCAGCGCCGGAAGGTCCAGTAACACTGAAGCTTTCTTT,CSAGRSSNTEAFF,.,.,TRBJ1-1,TRBV29-1
TGTGCCAGCAGTTCATCGAGTGGCGGGACCTATGGCTACACCTTC,CASSSSSGGTYGYTF,.,once,TRBJ1-2,TRBV27
TGTGCCAGCAGCCTTGCCACAGGGTTCAACACTGAAGCTTTCTTT,CASSLATGFNTEAFF,.,.,TRBJ1-1,TRBV7-2
TGTGCCAGCTCACCGGCCAGGGGGAATTCACCCCTCCACTTT,CASSPARGNSPLHF,TRBD1,few,TRBJ1-6,TRBV18
TGTGCCAGCAGTTTAATACTCTACGATCGGGGAGAAGCTTTCTTT,CASSLILYDRGEAFF,.,.,TRBJ1-1,TRBV28
TGTGCCAGCAGCGTAGTGGTGGGATTGGCCACCGGGGAGCTGTTTTTT,CASSVVVGLATGELFF,.,.,TRBJ2-2,TRBV9
TGCGCCAGCAGCCAAGATCAACAGGGGGCTGACCAGGAGTTATGGTATTTT,CASSQDQQGADQELWYF,TRBD1,once,TRBJ2-3,TRBV4-1
TGTGCCAGCAGCGGGCCAGGGGCCTATGGCTACACCTTC,CASSGPGAYGYTF,.,.,TRBJ1-2,TRBV5-5
TGTGCCAGCAGCGTTAATCAGCCCCAGCATTTT,CASSVNQPQHF,.,.,TRBJ1-5,TRBV9
TGTGCCAGCAGCTTTCCAATGGACGGGAGCTCCTACAATGAGCAGTTCTTC,CASSFPMDGSSYNEQFF,.,.,TRBJ2-1,TRBV7-9
TGTGCCAGCAGTATGACAGGGGGGACTAATGAAAAACTGTTTTTT,CASSMTGGTNEKLFF,TRBD1,.,TRBJ1-4,TRBV7-9
TGTGCCAGCAGTTGGAGCTCCTATAATTCACCCCTCCACTTT,CASSWSSYNSPLHF,.,once,TRBJ1-6,TRBV27
TGTGCCAGCAGCAAGACGGGCCACAATCAGCCCCAGCATTTT,CASSKTGHNQPQHF,.,.,TRBJ1-5,TRBV6-2/TRBV6-3
TGTGCCAGCAGCCATGGGGGACACTCCTACGAGCAGTACTTC,CASSHGGHSYEQYF,.,.,TRBJ2-7,TRBV4-2
TGTGCCTGGAGTGTACAGGACAGGCAGTATTTT,CAWSVQDRQYF,.,.,TRBJ2-3,TRBV30
TGTGCCTGGAGTGTGGGACAGGGGGCCTACGAGCAGTACTTC,CAWSVGQGAYEQYF,TRBD1,.,TRBJ2-7,TRBV30
TGTGCCAGCAGCCCCCGCGGGGGGTACTACAATGAGCAGTTCTTC,CASSPRGGYYNEQFF,TRBD2,.,TRBJ2-1,TRBV11-3
TGTGCCAGCAGCCAAAGAGGGGATGGCTACACCTTC,CASSQRGDGYTF,.,.,TRBJ1-2,TRBV3-1/TRBV3-2
TGTGCCAGCAGCTCAAGTTCAGGGGCGCAGTACGAGCAGTACTTC,CASSSSSGAQYEQYF,.,.,TRBJ2-7,TRBV3-1/TRBV3-2
TGTGCCAGCTCACCGAACAGGATGAACACTGAAGCTTTCTTT,CASSPNRMNTEAFF,.,once,TRBJ1-1,TRBV18